The 32 T cell receptor beta chains reported below all come from one sample, sequenced in a study of T-cell reconstitution after alpha-beta-depleted transplantation in children. Using unique molecular identifiers, the investigators prepared the TCRbeta library. MiXCR, run by TCRdb on the PCR reads, gives a single entry per CDR3 protein. The repertoire has approximately 400,000 distinct CDR3 sequences, 15% to 20% of them found once; the top ten carry approximately 29%. The sample here was PBMCs, mostly from graft donor cells, taken 360 days after TCRalphabeta/CD19-depleted stem cell transplant. The receptors shown here come from a boy younger than two who had a stem cell transplant for Wiskott-Aldrich syndrome, so the T cells may come from the graft donor.

The J gene is TRBJ2-1, the V gene TRBV7-9, with D tentatively TRBD2 (7 bases). V shed 10 bases and J shed 9 bases, with 16 bases lying between them. From germline, CDR1 is SEHNR and CDR2 FQNEAQ (reference sequence). CDR3 length: 12 amino acids. CDR3 loop: CAILRGLGEQFF. CDR3 in DNA: TGTGCCATACTGCGGGGGCTCGGTGAGCAGTTCTTC.

The rearrangement uses TRBV3-1 and TRBJ2-1; 7 bases fit TRBD1. V dropped 2 bases and J dropped 6; count of bases not matched to a gene: 10. The length of the CDR3 is 16 residues. Germline lookup yields CDR1 LGHDT and CDR2 YNNKEL (reference sequence). The CDR3 loop reads CASSQPGGAGFNEQFF. CDR3 coding DNA: TGTGCCAGCAGCCAACCAGGGGGTGCCGGCTTCAATGAGCAGTTCTTC.

The CDR3 region has the DNA TGTGCCAGCAGTTACCCGGAGACCCAGTACTTC. Translating it yields CASSYPETQYF. This chain links TRBV6-2 or TRBV6-3 with TRBJ2-5; D remains ambiguous. The V and J ends lost 2 bases and 5 bases respectively, with 3 bases between them. The CDR3 has 11 amino acids. In germline, CDR1 is MNHEY, CDR2 SVGEGT.

This chain uses TRBV7-2 with TRBJ2-2; D might be TRBD2 (6 bases). Trimming took off 3 bases at V and 7 bases at J, with 12 bases between the two ends. From germline, CDR1 is SGHTA and CDR2 FQGNSA. CDR3 length equals 14 residues. CDR3 in amino acids: CASSFRSGVGELFF. The CDR3 DNA sequence: TGTGCCAGCAGCTTCCGTAGCGGCGTCGGGGAGCTGTTTTTT. The whole variable domain, filled in from reference TRBV7-2 and TRBJ2-2, reads GAGVSQSPSNKVTEKGKDVELRCDPISGHTALYWYRQSLGQGLEFLIYFQGNSAPDKSGLPSDRFSAERTGGSVSTLTIQRTQQEDSAVYLCASSFRSGVGELFFGEGSRLTVL.

The V gene is TRBV7-2, the J gene TRBJ2-1; the D gene is possibly TRBD1 (6 bases). The CDR3 spans 13 residues. Deletions cut 6 bases from V and 4 bases from J, with 10 bases between. Germline assignment: CDR1 SGHTA and CDR2 FQGNSA. The CDR3 loop reads CASRPTGYNEQFF. CDR3 DNA: TGTGCCAGCAGACCAACAGGGTACAATGAGCAGTTCTTC. Using reference TRBV7-2 and TRBJ2-1 for the parts outside the CDR3, the full variable domain is GAGVSQSPSNKVTEKGKDVELRCDPISGHTALYWYRQSLGQGLEFLIYFQGNSAPDKSGLPSDRFSAERTGGSVSTLTIQRTQQEDSAVYLCASRPTGYNEQFFGPGTRLTVL.

The chain is built from TRBV12-3 or TRBV12-4 and TRBJ2-1, with 12 bases that match TRBD2. The CDR3 has 17 residues. V lost 4 bases and J lost 7; bases outside the gene matches: 11. CDR3 bases: TGTGCCAGCAGTTACTTGACACTAGCGGGAGGCTTGAATGAGCAGTTCTTC. Protein sequence: CASSYLTLAGGLNEQFF.

The chain employs TRBV7-9 and TRBJ2-5; possibly TRBD1 or TRBD2 for D (5 bases each). Germline CDR1 and CDR2: SEHNR and FQNEAQ (reference sequence). Trimming took off 5 bases at V and 7 bases at J, with 17 bases between the two ends. There are 14 residues in the CDR3. DNA of the CDR3: TGTGCCAGCAGCCCGCCGGGACCACTTCGGACCCAGTACTTC. Its protein product is CASSPPGPLRTQYF.

Only a few counts were recorded for this clonotype. The V gene is TRBV20-1, the J gene TRBJ2-7, with TRBD1 matching over 12 bases. V lost 6 bases to trimming and J lost 5 bases; unmatched junction nucleotides: 8. The germline gives CDR1 DFQATT, CDR2 SNEGSKA (reference sequence). The CDR3 has 14 residues. In DNA form, the CDR3 reads TGCAGTGCCCCCTCCGGGACAGGGGGCAACGAGCAGTACTTC. This codes for CSAPSGTGGNEQYF.

The chain employs TRBV5-4 and TRBJ2-4, with TRBD1 matching 8 bases. Germline values: CDR1 SGHNT, CDR2 YYREEE (reference sequence). The CDR3 is 18 residues long. The J segment lost 8 bases and the V segment lost 0 bases, leaving 16 bases of the junction unmatched. The CDR3 loop reads CASSLDPVMQGTGDIQYF. The CDR3 nucleotides are TGTGCCAGCAGCTTGGATCCAGTGATGCAGGGGACAGGAGACATTCAGTACTTC.

This clonotype was detected a few times. V is TRBV5-1 and J is TRBJ2-1; possibly TRBD1 for D (5 bases). This CDR3 has 16 amino acids. Germline loops: CDR1 SGHRS, CDR2 YFSETQ. V shed 4 bases and J shed 5 bases, with 19 bases lying between them. In nucleotides, the CDR3 is TGCGCCAGCAGCATGATGAATCCAGGGTTAAACAATGAGCAGTTCTTC. The encoded protein is CASSMMNPGLNNEQFF.

V is TRBV6-2 or TRBV6-3 and J is TRBJ2-7; 8 bases align to TRBD1. Losses at the gene ends were 3 bases for V and 3 bases for J; bases not matched to a gene: 10. This CDR3 has 16 residues. Germline CDR1 and CDR2: MNHEY and SVGEGT. The CDR3 DNA is TGTGCCAGCAGTTATCGGAGGACAGGGACACACTACGAGCAGTACTTC. Translating gives CASSYRRTGTHYEQYF.

The CDR3 is CASSRPLPRTGELFF. The CDR3 DNA is TGTGCCAGCAGTCGCCCCCTTCCCCGCACCGGGGAGCTGTTTTTT. The V gene is TRBV28, the J gene TRBJ2-2; the D is unclear. V shed 5 bases and J shed 4 bases, with 14 bases lying between them. The V gene's germline CDR1 is MDHEN and CDR2 SYDVKM. CDR3 length equals 15 residues.

This clonotype has only a few counts. The gene calls are TRBV4-1 and TRBJ2-7; D tentatively reads TRBD1 or TRBD2 (6 bases each). V gave up 2 bases and J gave up 2 bases, with 16 bases separating them. The CDR3 is made up of 16 amino acids. Germline assignment: CDR1 MGHRA and CDR2 YSYEKL. The CDR3 is CASSQIPGGPAYEQYF. The CDR3 nucleotides read TGCGCCAGCAGCCAAATCCCCGGGGGCCCTGCCTACGAGCAGTACTTC.

There are a few counts of this clonotype. V gene TRBV5-1 combines with J gene TRBJ1-2; D remains unclear. Germline CDR1 SGHRS, CDR2 YFSETQ. Trimming removed 0 bases from V and 2 bases from J, with 11 bases in between. The CDR3 runs to 15 residues. This CDR3 is CASSLGVATNYGYTF. DNA of the CDR3: TGCGCCAGCAGCTTGGGTGTGGCGACGAACTATGGCTACACCTTC.

V usage is TRBV11-3 and J usage is TRBJ2-3; D is perhaps TRBD1 (5 bases). The CDR3 runs to 15 residues. V was pared by 3 bases and J by 2 bases, with 12 bases between. Germline values: CDR1 SGHNT, CDR2 YENEEA. The CDR3 DNA sequence: TGTGCCAGCAGCTTCACGACAGCCCCCACAGATACGCAGTATTTT. Amino acids: CASSFTTAPTDTQYF.

The rearrangement uses TRBV6-1 and TRBJ2-6; 9 nucleotides agree with TRBD1. V gave up 6 bases and J gave up 4 bases; unmatched junction bases: 10. The CDR3 consists of 17 residues. The germline gives CDR1 MNHNS, CDR2 SASEGT. CDR3 sequence: CASSPRDRVKGANVLTF. As DNA, the CDR3 is TGTGCCAGCAGCCCCCGGGACAGGGTGAAAGGGGCCAACGTCCTGACTTTC.

The chain is built from TRBV29-1 and TRBJ2-1, with TRBD2 matching over 10 bases. The CDR3 has 14 amino acids. J was trimmed by 5 bases and V by 6 bases; bases with no gene match: 7. Per the germline V gene, CDR1 is SQVTM and CDR2 is ANQGSEA. Written as DNA, the CDR3 is TGCAGCGTGGGTAGGACTAGCGGTAACAATGAGCAGTTCTTC. Protein: CSVGRTSGNNEQFF.

The chain combines TRBV6-2 or TRBV6-3 with TRBJ2-3; 7 positions agree with TRBD2. Germline assignment: CDR1 MNHEY and CDR2 SVGEGT. V shed 6 bases and J 0 bases; nucleotides not matched to a gene: 12. This CDR3 region has 17 residues. The CDR3 bases are TGTGCCAGCAGCCATCATCCGGGACTACCAAGCACAGATACGCAGTATTTT. Its translation: CASSHHPGLPSTDTQYF.

This clonotype was observed a handful of times. The V gene is TRBV20-1, the J gene TRBJ1-6; D not resolved. V lost 6 bases, J lost 0 bases, and 6 bases lay in between. Germline V gene sequence: CDR1 DFQATT, CDR2 SNEGSKA (reference sequence). The CDR3 is 13 residues long. The CDR3 sequence is CSARSSYNSPLHF. CDR3 nucleotides: TGCAGTGCCCGGAGCTCCTATAATTCACCCCTCCACTTT.

For this clonotype: At one end, the junction sequence differs from germline, possibly due to a read error. The chain carries TRBV20-1 and TRBJ2-7; D is ambiguous. Germline loops: CDR1 DFQATT, CDR2 SNEGSKA (reference sequence). The CDR3 sequence is 13 residues long. The CDR3 region has the DNA TGCAGTGCTGCCCGAGACTCGCCCTACGGGCAGTACTTC. Its protein is CSAARDSPYGQYF.

The rearrangement joins TRBV12-3 or TRBV12-4 to TRBJ2-1, with 12 bases fitting TRBD2. V was pared by 4 bases and J by 4 bases, with 8 bases of the junction left unmatched. CDR3 length equals 17 residues. The CDR3 reads CASSYGLAGPTYNEQFF. The CDR3 bases are TGTGCCAGCAGTTACGGACTAGCGGGACCTACTTACAATGAGCAGTTCTTC.

The chain has TRBV12-3 or TRBV12-4 and TRBJ1-2, with unresolved D. The V end was cut by 1 base, the J end by 4 bases, with 13 bases between. CDR3 length: 15 residues. As DNA, the CDR3 is TGTGCCAGCAGTTTAGTGGGGATTGGACCCTATGGCTACACCTTC. Translation: CASSLVGIGPYGYTF.

The J gene is TRBJ2-1, the V gene TRBV24-1; 11 bases fit TRBD2. Germline values: CDR1 KGHDR, CDR2 SFDVKD. Losses at the gene ends were 4 bases for V and 4 bases for J; bases not matched to a gene: 5. This CDR3 is 16 amino acids long. The CDR3 loop is CATSDSTSGRYNEQFF. In nucleotides, the CDR3 is TGTGCCACCAGTGACTCCACTAGCGGGAGATACAATGAGCAGTTCTTC.

This clonotype was seen a few times. This chain links TRBV19 with TRBJ2-3, with unresolved D. Trimming cost V 10 bases and J 1 base, with 9 bases left between them. The CDR3 extends over 12 amino acids. In germline, CDR1 is LNHDA, CDR2 SQIVND (reference sequence). The CDR3 sequence: CAICRGTDTQYF. The CDR3 DNA reads TGTGCCATCTGTAGGGGCACAGATACGCAGTATTTT.

This chain joins TRBV29-1 and TRBJ1-1, with D uncertain. The CDR3 length is 12 residues. The germline V gene has CDR1 SQVTM and CDR2 ANQGSEA. The germline V and J ends were trimmed by 4 bases and 10 bases, with 16 bases remaining between them. CDR3 DNA: TGCAGCGTTGCCTCCCAGGACCGGAGAGCTTTCTTT. The encoded protein is CSVASQDRRAFF.

The V and J genes are TRBV19 and TRBJ1-2, with no clear D. V was cut by 5 bases and J by 5 bases, with 9 bases left in between. There are 12 residues in the CDR3. CDR1 is LNHDA, CDR2 SQIVND, per germline (reference sequence). CDR3 DNA: TGTGCCAGTAGTTTTGGCGAATATGGCTACACCTTC. Its translation: CASSFGEYGYTF.

This chain uses TRBV14 with TRBJ2-2; D remains ambiguous. The CDR3 runs to 16 residues. CDR1 is SGHDN, CDR2 FVKESK, per germline. Trimming pared 4 bases from V and 0 bases from J, leaving 12 bases between. CDR3 in DNA: TGTGCCAGCAGCCCTTTGGGCAGACCGAACACCGGGGAGCTGTTTTTT. This codes for CASSPLGRPNTGELFF.

This clonotype was picked up a small number of times. The chain combines TRBV5-5 with TRBJ2-5; D possibly uses TRBD1 or TRBD2 (5 bases each). V gave up 0 bases and J gave up 5 bases, with 17 bases separating them. Germline values: CDR1 SGHKS, CDR2 YYEKEE (reference sequence). CDR3 size: 16 residues. The DNA of the CDR3 is TGTGCCAGCAGCTTGGGGATCGCAGGGAGTGTGGAGACCCAGTACTTC. The encoded protein is CASSLGIAGSVETQYF.

This clonotype was seen a handful of times. The rearrangement links TRBV10-3 to TRBJ2-1; perhaps D is TRBD1 or TRBD2 (5 bases each). Trimming removed 3 bases at V and 6 bases at J, with 12 bases between. Per the germline V gene, CDR1 is ENHRY and CDR2 is SYGVKD. CDR3 length: 14 residues. CDR3 loop: CAISDPGRFNEQFF. CDR3 nucleotide sequence: TGTGCCATCAGTGACCCGGGACGCTTCAATGAGCAGTTCTTC.

This clonotype was observed a handful of times. The chain links TRBV5-6 to TRBJ2-4; possibly TRBD2 for D (5 bases). The CDR3 sequence is 14 residues long. Germline V gene data show CDR1 as SGHDT and CDR2 as YYEEEE. V lost 5 bases, J lost 4 bases, and 13 bases lay in between. For the CDR3, the DNA is TGTGCCAGCAGTCCCGGGAAAGGAAAAAACATTCAGTACTTC. This gives the protein CASSPGKGKNIQYF.

The chain links TRBV12-2 to TRBJ2-2; TRBD2 is the table's D call, not checked against the DNA. TRBV12-2 is a documented pseudogene. The CDR3 has 18 residues. The CDR3 sequence: CAFSFLQSGRVYTGELFF. The CDR3 DNA sequence: TGTGCCTTCAGTTTTCTCCAAAGCGGGAGGGTTTACACCGGGGAGCTGTTTTTT.

In its sample, this clonotype was seen many times. The chain employs TRBV29-1 and TRBJ2-5, with 7 positions matching TRBD2. From germline, CDR1 is SQVTM and CDR2 ANQGSEA. J was trimmed by 3 bases and V by 3 bases; bases with no gene match: 13. The CDR3 runs 16 residues. The CDR3 is CSVDIGRLAGEETQYF. CDR3 coding DNA: TGCAGCGTTGACATAGGGAGATTAGCGGGTGAAGAGACCCAGTACTTC. The whole variable domain, remainder taken from reference TRBV29-1 and TRBJ2-5, is SAVISQKPSRDICQRGTSLTIQCQVDSQVTMMFWYRQQPGQSLTLIATANQGSEATYESGFVIDKFPISRPNLTFSTLTVSNMSPEDSSIYLCSVDIGRLAGEETQYFGPGTRLLVL.